Listed here are 10 T cell receptor beta chains from one sample, sequenced in a study of T cell responses to AZD1222 COVID-19 vaccine. Assay used: immunoSEQ multiplex PCR; TCRdb lists only in-frame clones, some missing. The data show about 39,000 clones, approximately 88% seen once. Specimen: peripheral blood, collected 28 days after the second dose of the MenACWY control vaccine. The receptors here all came from an adult who received the MenACWY meningococcal vaccine as a control.

The gene calls are TRBV7-9 and TRBJ1-3, with a possible D match to TRBD1 (6 bases). Germline V gives CDR1 SEHNR, CDR2 FQNEAQ (reference sequence). The CDR3 runs to 15 residues. Trimming shortened V by 5 bases and J by 3 bases, and 14 bases separated the two germline ends. In DNA form, the CDR3 reads TGTGCCAGCAGCATAGGCACAGGGAATGGAAACACCATATATTTT. The encoded protein is CASSIGTGNGNTIYF.

The gene calls are TRBV5-1 and TRBJ2-7; 7 nucleotides agree with TRBD2. This CDR3 region has 12 residues. V was clipped by 7 bases and J by 0 bases; unmatched bases: 1. CDR1 SGHRS and CDR2 YFSETQ come from the germline V gene. CDR3 DNA sequence: TGCGCCAGCGGGACTAACTCCTACGAGCAGTACTTC. This gives the protein CASGTNSYEQYF.

This clone has more than one count but fewer than ten. The V gene is TRBV5-4, the J gene TRBJ1-1; perhaps TRBD1 as D (5 bases). The CDR3 covers 15 residues. V shed 5 bases and J shed 1 base, with 15 bases lying between them. Germline CDR1 and CDR2: SGHNT and YYREEE (reference sequence). CDR3: CASRARDFPNTEAFF. The CDR3 bases are TGTGCCAGCAGGGCGAGGGACTTTCCGAACACTGAAGCTTTCTTT.

This sequence joins TRBV28 and TRBJ2-2; D is possibly TRBD1 (6 bases). This CDR3 is 14 amino acids long. In germline, CDR1 is MDHEN, CDR2 SYDVKM. V gave up 2 bases and J gave up 5 bases, with 9 bases separating them. The CDR3 loop is CASSLQGRTGELFF. CDR3 nucleotides: TGTGCCAGCAGTTTACAGGGGCGAACCGGGGAGCTGTTTTTT. The whole variable domain, remainder taken from reference TRBV28 and TRBJ2-2, is DVKVTQSSRYLVKRTGEKVFLECVQDMDHENMFWYRQDPGLGLRLIYFSYDVKMKEKGDIPEGYSVSREKKERFSLILESASTNQTSMYLCASSLQGRTGELFFGEGSRLTVL.

This chain connects TRBV7-3 to TRBJ2-5; the match to TRBD2 covers 12 bases. The J segment lost 2 bases and the V segment lost 5 bases, leaving 3 bases of the junction unmatched. The CDR3 sequence is 15 residues long. Germline lookup yields CDR1 SGHTA and CDR2 FQGTGA. Here the CDR3 DNA reads TGTGCCAGCAGCCTAGCGGGAGGGCGTCAAGAGACCCAGTACTTC. It yields the protein CASSLAGGRQETQYF.

The chain joins TRBV4-1 to TRBJ2-7; 10 bases are a match to TRBD2. Unmatched junction bases numbered 15, after V lost 3 bases and J lost 1 base. Germline CDR1 reads MGHRA; CDR2 reads YSYEKL. CDR3 length: 19 amino acids. The CDR3 bases are TGCGCCAGCAGCCAGAGGACTAGCGGTCCCCGGGGGGGATCCTACGAGCAGTACTTC. It specifies CASSQRTSGPRGGSYEQYF.

This clone has just one count. V usage is TRBV13 and J usage is TRBJ1-6; maybe TRBD1 (5 bases). The V end lost 6 bases, the J end lost 7 bases, and 10 bases lay between the germline ends. CDR3 length: 13 residues. The V gene's germline CDR1 is PRHDT and CDR2 FYEKMQ (reference sequence). This CDR3 reads CASRIPGNSPLHF. The CDR3 bases are TGTGCCAGCAGGATACCAGGGAATTCACCCCTCCACTTT.

The rearrangement uses TRBV4-1 and TRBJ2-2; 9 bases agree with TRBD2. With V trimmed by 0 bases and J by 6 bases, 14 bases remained unmatched. This CDR3 region has 19 residues. In germline, CDR1 is MGHRA, CDR2 YSYEKL. CDR3 sequence reads: CASSQDWAGGTSTAGELFF. In nucleotides, the CDR3 is TGCGCCAGCAGCCAAGATTGGGCCGGGGGGACTAGCACGGCCGGGGAGCTGTTTTTT.

The chain is built from TRBV6-5 and TRBJ2-2; D gene ambiguous. The V end lost 2 bases, the J end lost 0 bases, and 4 bases lay between the germline ends. The length of the CDR3 is 14 residues. Germline V CDR1 and CDR2: MNHEY, SVGAGI. CDR3 sequence (DNA): TGTGCCAGCAGTTACCGATCGAACACCGGGGAGCTGTTTTTT. Protein: CASSYRSNTGELFF.

The genes are TRBV19 and TRBJ2-5; a possible D gene is TRBD2 (6 bases). CDR3 length: 16 residues. Per germline, CDR1 LNHDA and CDR2 SQIVND (reference sequence). Trimming stripped 1 base from V and 6 bases from J, with 18 bases between. The CDR3, as DNA: TGTGCCAGTAGTATAGGAGCGGGCCCCCGCGGGAAGACCCAGTACTTC. This gives the protein CASSIGAGPRGKTQYF. Combining the CDR3 with reference TRBV19 and TRBJ2-5 gives the whole variable domain DGGITQSPKYLFRKEGQNVTLSCEQNLNHDAMYWYRQDPGQGLRLIYYSQIVNDFQKGDIAEGYSVSREKKESFPLTVTSAQKNPTAFYLCASSIGAGPRGKTQYFGPGTRLLVL.